This TCR beta chain was recovered during a study of glioma-infiltrating T cells after dendritic cell vaccination. This CDR3 spans 16 amino acids. V lost 4 bases, J lost 4 bases, and 17 bases lay in between. Germline V gene lookup returns CDR1 ENHRY and CDR2 SYGVKD. Noted time point: after dendritic cell vaccination, including at tumor progression/relapse. All glioblastoma patients lacked an isocitrate dehydrogenase mutation. The PCR used 60 V beta and 13 J beta primers. Libraries were prepared by immunoSEQ multiplex PCR; TCRdb keeps only in-frame clonotypes and omits some of them. Of about 25,000 clones listed, just under 90% are singletons.

The sample was blood, taken after dendritic cell vaccination. The chain has TRBV10-3 and TRBJ1-3, with a tentative D call TRBD1 (5 bases). This sequence originates from a human donor with glioblastoma. CDR3 in amino acids: CAISGTSGRSGNTIYF. CDR3 coding DNA: TGTGCCATCAGTGGTACCTCAGGGCGGTCGGGAAACACCATATATTTT.